Presented here are 16 T cell receptor beta chains from one specimen sequenced in a study of OX40 agonist ivuxolimab in advanced cancers. Method: immunoSEQ multiplex PCR; TCRdb's copy keeps in-frame clones and lacks some. The sample carries 65,000 to 95,000 clones, about 90% recorded once. The source was CD4+ or CD8+ T cells sorted from blood, collected in a trial of the OX40 agonist ivuxolimab. All receptors come from an adult with an advanced solid tumor such as melanoma, head and neck, liver or kidney cancer.

The V call is TRBV28, the J call TRBJ2-7; D may be TRBD2 (6 bases). The CDR3 has 14 amino acids. Trimming removed 5 bases from V and 3 bases from J, with 14 bases in between. Germline CDR1 and CDR2: MDHEN and SYDVKM. In nucleotides, the CDR3 is TGTGCCAGCAGTCGTGCGGGGTCCCACTACGAGCAGTACTTC. Encoded protein: CASSRAGSHYEQYF.

The rearrangement links TRBV6-1 to TRBJ2-1; D gene ambiguous. CDR3 size: 12 residues. Per the germline V gene, CDR1 is MNHNS and CDR2 is SASEGT. The V gene lost 7 bases and the J gene lost 5 bases, with 9 bases spanning the gap. The CDR3 DNA reads TGTGCCAGCACGCTCGATCACAATGAGCAGTTCTTC. This gives the protein CASTLDHNEQFF.

The J gene is TRBJ2-1, the V gene TRBV5-8, with no clear D. The germline gives CDR1 SGHTS, CDR2 YDEGEE. Deletions cut 4 bases from V and 10 bases from J, with 12 bases between. The length of the CDR3 is 12 residues. CDR3 sequence: CASSLAGWEQFF. The CDR3 nucleotides are TGTGCCAGCAGCCTTGCCGGTTGGGAGCAGTTCTTC.

For this clone: One junction end disagrees with the germline gene, perhaps due to a read error. This sequence joins TRBV28 and TRBJ2-7; 8 bases line up with TRBD1. The CDR3 is made up of 14 amino acids. Germline-derived CDR1 and CDR2 are MDHEN and SYDVKM. The CDR3 sequence is CVSSGTGGRPEQYF. The DNA for the CDR3 is TGTGTCAGCAGTGGAACAGGGGGACGTCCCGAGCAGTACTTC. Combining the CDR3 with reference TRBV28 and TRBJ2-7 gives the whole variable domain DVKVTQSSRYLVKRTGEKVFLECVQDMDHENMFWYRQDPGLGLRLIYFSYDVKMKEKGDIPEGYSVSREKKERFSLILESASTNQTSMYLCVSSGTGGRPEQYFGPGTRLTVT.

The chain is built from TRBV7-9 and TRBJ2-3, with D possibly TRBD1 on 5 matching bases. The ends were cut back, 1 base at V and 4 bases at J, with 15 bases in the middle. Per the germline V gene, CDR1 is SEHNR and CDR2 is FQNEAQ (reference sequence). The CDR3 extends over 16 amino acids. In nucleotides, the CDR3 is TGTGCCAGCAGCTTAGACATGGGGCAGGGTGCAGATACGCAGTATTTT. Its protein product is CASSLDMGQGADTQYF.

The chain employs TRBV6-5 and TRBJ1-1; D may be TRBD1 (5 bases). Trimming removed 6 bases from V and 5 bases from J, with 13 bases in between. Germline V gives CDR1 MNHEY, CDR2 SVGAGI. This CDR3 region has 13 residues. CDR3 sequence: CASRDTGGTEAFF. The CDR3 coding sequence is TGTGCCAGCAGAGATACGGGGGGGACTGAAGCTTTCTTT.

This sequence joins TRBV10-1 and TRBJ2-3; unclear D gene. This CDR3 is 16 amino acids long. Germline CDR1 and CDR2: WNHNN and SYGVQD (reference sequence). V dropped 7 bases and J dropped 2 bases, with 19 bases sitting between them. CDR3 DNA sequence: TGCGCCAGCAAGGACCGATCCCACCCGTACACAGATACGCAGTATTTT. Its translation is CASKDRSHPYTDTQYF.

The genes are TRBV11-2 and TRBJ2-5, with D possibly TRBD2 on 6 matching bases. CDR3 size: 15 residues. Trimming took off 0 bases at V and 5 bases at J, with 13 bases between the two ends. CDR1 and CDR2 from the germline V gene are SGHAT and FQNNGV. The CDR3 nucleotides read TGTGCCAGCAGCTTAGATCGGCCGGAGGGGGAGACCCAGTACTTC. It specifies CASSLDRPEGETQYF.

This CDR3 reads CASSPLAGVADTQYF. CDR3 bases: TGCGCCAGCAGTCCCTTAGCGGGAGTGGCAGATACGCAGTATTTT. The chain employs TRBV23-1 and TRBJ2-3; TRBD2 matches at 9 bases. TRBV23-1 is assigned to the ORF class and has an uncertain function. The CDR3 consists of 15 residues. J gave up 4 bases and V 4 bases, and 6 bases lay outside the gene matches.

J is TRBJ1-1 and V is TRBV5-1, with D possibly matching TRBD1 (5 bases). V was pared by 1 base and J by 5 bases, with 12 bases between. Germline V gene sequence: CDR1 SGHRS, CDR2 YFSETQ. The CDR3 has 14 amino acids. The DNA for the CDR3 is TGCGCCAGCAGCTTGAGGGCAGGGAGGACTGAAGCTTTCTTT. Encoded protein: CASSLRAGRTEAFF.

The chain employs TRBV11-2 and TRBJ1-5; no reliable D call. Between the trimmed V and J ends, which lost 6 bases and 4 bases, there was a span of 16 bases. CDR3 length equals 15 residues. CDR1 SGHAT and CDR2 FQNNGV come from the germline V gene. CDR3 bases: TGTGCCAGCAGTCAAGGCGTGAAACCTAATCAGCCCCAGCATTTT. This encodes CASSQGVKPNQPQHF. Together with reference TRBV11-2 and TRBJ1-5, the CDR3 gives the full variable domain: EAGVAQSPRYKIIEKRQSVAFWCNPISGHATLYWYQQILGQGPKLLIQFQNNGVVDDSQLPKDRFSAERLKGVDSTLKIQPAKLEDSAVYLCASSQGVKPNQPQHFGDGTRLSIL.

The chain links TRBV28 to TRBJ2-7; 7 bases fit TRBD1. The germline CDR1 and CDR2 sequences are MDHEN and SYDVKM. There are 14 residues in the CDR3. Losses at the gene ends were 6 bases for V and 5 bases for J; bases not matched to a gene: 10. The CDR3 region is CASSRDRVGNEQYF. DNA for the CDR3: TGTGCCAGCAGCCGAGACAGGGTGGGAAACGAGCAGTACTTC. Based on the CDR3 plus reference TRBV28 and TRBJ2-7, the full variable domain is DVKVTQSSRYLVKRTGEKVFLECVQDMDHENMFWYRQDPGLGLRLIYFSYDVKMKEKGDIPEGYSVSREKKERFSLILESASTNQTSMYLCASSRDRVGNEQYFGPGTRLTVT.

The J gene is TRBJ2-5, the V gene TRBV11-2, with a weak D call TRBD2 (5 bases). With 4 bases removed from V and 2 bases from J, the gap between germline ends came to 14 bases. The CDR3 totals 15 residues. CDR1 is SGHAT and CDR2 is FQNNGV in the germline V gene. The CDR3: CASSSGLETQETQYF. DNA for the CDR3: TGTGCCAGCAGCTCCGGACTGGAGACTCAAGAGACCCAGTACTTC.

The CDR3 loop reads CASSLDRGDVRFTGELFF. CDR3 DNA: TGCGCCAGCAGCTTGGATCGGGGGGACGTGCGGTTCACCGGGGAGCTGTTTTTT. This chain uses TRBV5-1 with TRBJ2-2; TRBD2 aligns across 7 bases. Looked up from germline, CDR1 is SGHRS and CDR2 is YFSETQ. J gave up 4 bases and V 0 bases, and 12 bases lay outside the gene matches. The CDR3 covers 18 residues.

This chain uses TRBV6-6 with TRBJ2-7; D possibly corresponds to TRBD1 (6 bases). Trimming removed 7 bases from V and 6 bases from J, with 13 bases in between. Germline V lookup: CDR1 MNHNY, CDR2 SVGAGI (reference sequence). The length of the CDR3 is 12 residues. CDR3 in amino acids: CASMGTSPEQYF. The DNA of the CDR3 is TGTGCCAGCATGGGGACATCGCCCGAGCAGTACTTC.

The chain is built from TRBV10-3 and TRBJ2-5, with TRBD1 matching 10 bases. This CDR3 spans 15 amino acids. CDR1 is ENHRY and CDR2 is SYGVKD in the germline V gene. The V and J ends lost 2 bases and 5 bases, in that order; junction bases with no gene match: 5. CDR3 sequence reads: CAISERQGAGETQYF. CDR3 in DNA: TGTGCCATCAGTGAGCGACAGGGGGCGGGGGAGACCCAGTACTTC.